The 9 T cell receptor beta chains listed next were all sequenced from one sample in a study of cytomegalovirus exposure and HLA in healthy donors. This PCR relied on a set of 60 Vbeta primers and 13 Jbeta primers. Repertoires were generated with immunoSEQ multiplex PCR, while TCRdb's copy carries only in-frame clones and drops some. In the table there are approximately 88,000 clones, 80% of which are singletons. The sequenced sample consisted of PBMCs. The receptors stem from a man aged 18 to 29 in good health and CMV-seronegative.

The chain links TRBV4-1 to TRBJ1-1, with 7 positions matching TRBD1. The CDR3 sequence is 13 residues long. Germline-derived CDR1 and CDR2 are MGHRA and YSYEKL. The J segment lost 7 bases and the V segment lost 1 base, leaving 3 bases of the junction unmatched. The CDR3 reads CASSQGQGFEAFF. For the CDR3, the DNA is TGCGCCAGCAGCCAAGGACAGGGTTTTGAAGCTTTCTTT.

The chain joins TRBV28 to TRBJ2-7, with 8 bases aligning to TRBD1. CDR1 and CDR2 (germline): MDHEN, SYDVKM. J gave up 3 bases and V 5 bases, and 6 bases lay outside the gene matches. The CDR3 loop spans 14 amino acids. The CDR3 nucleotides are TGTGCCAGCAGTCCCCCAGGGGGCGTCTACGAGCAGTACTTC. Translation: CASSPPGGVYEQYF. Full variable domain (remainder filled in from reference TRBV28 and TRBJ2-7): DVKVTQSSRYLVKRTGEKVFLECVQDMDHENMFWYRQDPGLGLRLIYFSYDVKMKEKGDIPEGYSVSREKKERFSLILESASTNQTSMYLCASSPPGGVYEQYFGPGTRLTVT.

The chain uses TRBV15 and TRBJ1-2, with 9 bases identical to TRBD1. The ends lost 5 bases at V and 8 bases at J; junction bases unmatched: 9. Germline V gives CDR1 LNHNV, CDR2 YYDKDF (reference sequence). The CDR3 loop spans 14 amino acids. DNA of the CDR3: TGTGCCACCAGCTCCCCCGGGGACAGGGACGGCTACACCTTC. Encoded protein: CATSSPGDRDGYTF. The full variable domain, in which reference TRBV15 and TRBJ1-2 provide the parts outside the CDR3, is DAMVIQNPRYQVTQFGKPVTLSCSQTLNHNVMYWYQQKSSQAPKLLFHYYDKDFNNEADTPDNFQSRRPNTSFCFLDIRSPGLGDTAMYLCATSSPGDRDGYTFGSGTRLTVV.

The chain employs TRBV7-9 and TRBJ2-2; TRBD2 is a possible D gene (6 bases). The germline V gene has CDR1 SEHNR and CDR2 FQNEAQ (reference sequence). Between the trimmed V and J ends, which lost 1 base and 4 bases, there was a span of 16 bases. The CDR3 totals 17 residues. CDR3 DNA sequence: TGTGCCAGCAGCTTAGGGCTAGCGTTCGTTTTCACCGGGGAGCTGTTTTTT. Protein: CASSLGLAFVFTGELFF.

V is TRBV6-5 and J is TRBJ2-3; D remains ambiguous. The germline CDR1 and CDR2 sequences are MNHEY and SVGAGI. Trimming left V 6 bases short and J 3 bases short, with 7 bases between. CDR3 length equals 12 residues. The CDR3 nucleotides read TGTGCCAGCAGGGGCTCGACAGATACGCAGTATTTT. Amino acid sequence: CASRGSTDTQYF.

Remarks on this clone: Other nucleotide sequences in the sample specify the same CDR3. J is TRBJ1-1 and V is TRBV18, with D unresolved. CDR3 length: 14 residues. The germline gives CDR1 KGHSH, CDR2 LQKENI. Trimming stripped 6 bases from V and 7 bases from J, with 18 bases between. The CDR3: CASSPPPAGGEAFF. DNA for the CDR3: TGTGCCAGCTCGCCTCCCCCCGCAGGAGGTGAAGCTTTCTTT. Drawing the rest from reference TRBV18 and TRBJ1-1, the complete variable domain is NAGVMQNPRHLVRRRGQEARLRCSPMKGHSHVYWYRQLPEEGLKFMVYLQKENIIDESGMPKERFSAEFPKEGPSILRIQQVVRGDSAAYFCASSPPPAGGEAFFGQGTRLTVV.

The V gene is TRBV7-8, the J gene TRBJ2-5; D may be TRBD2 (6 bases). This CDR3 spans 15 amino acids. Germline lookup yields CDR1 SGHVS and CDR2 FQNEAQ. Trimming pared 4 bases from V and 2 bases from J, leaving 14 bases between. DNA for the CDR3: TGTGCCAGCAGCTCCCAGACTAGTCCTCAAGAGACCCAGTACTTC. Translated: CASSSQTSPQETQYF.

The chain links TRBV5-1 to TRBJ2-3; D ambiguous. V was shortened by 0 bases and J by 2 bases, with 7 bases between the two germline ends. The CDR3 runs 14 residues. From germline, CDR1 is SGHRS and CDR2 YFSETQ. The CDR3 is CASSLGLDTDTQYF. The DNA for the CDR3 is TGCGCCAGCAGCTTGGGACTTGACACAGATACGCAGTATTTT.

The chain joins TRBV2 to TRBJ2-3; 7 nucleotides match TRBD2. The CDR3 consists of 15 residues. From germline, CDR1 is SNHLY and CDR2 FYNNEI. Trimming at V came to 1 base and at J to 3 bases, leaving 4 bases not matched to a gene. The CDR3 coding sequence is TGTGCCAGCAGTGAAGACGTGGGGGGGACAGATACGCAGTATTTT. Translated, it gives CASSEDVGGTDTQYF.